This section outlines one T cell receptor beta chain sequence together with its context. The table lists this clonotype with many counts. Its antigen is currently not known. No much larger clonotype is one base removed from it; base qualities were not supplied. The data derive from a study of response to subunit inactivated influenza vaccine (dated 2018 in TCRdb). Turning to the overall study: To follow how T cells responded to a trivalent subunit inactivated influenza vaccine, the researchers relied on deep quantitative profiling of the T cell receptor repertoire. Here is what the overall study found, with its caveats: According to the authors, only a limited number of new T cells may be recruited by each seasonal influenza vaccination.

The meaning of the sample's time point label: more than 40 days after influenza vaccine administration. Library preparation employed RT-PCR. TCRdb records Illumina HiSeq 2500 as the sequencer. The public sequencing data were trimmed at Q25 with fastp and processed into clonotypes with MiXCR by TCRdb, which kept only in-frame beta chains. Every distinct CDR3 protein forms one entry, paired with its most common genes and DNA. The sample profile shows about 480,000 distinct CDR3 sequences; approximately 11% of them were found once. About 12% of the sample lies in the top ten. V and J lose 0 bases and 0 bases, and a span of 15 bases separates them. From a lookup of the germline V gene, CDR1 and CDR2 are SGHTA and FQGNSA. From the cysteine through the phenylalanine, the CDR3 covers 17 amino acids. The only DNA kept is the CDR3, 51 bases in frame from the first base.

Recombination joined TRBV7-2 with TRBJ2-7; the D gene is perhaps TRBD1 or TRBD2, as each covers 5 bases. The TCR was taken from a man aged 45-60 years who received an inactivated influenza vaccine. Donor details come from another sample of the same person, matched by shared clones. The input for sequencing was PBMCs from blood, taken about 40 days after vaccination. The DNA reads as follows: TGTGCCAGCAGCTTAGCGGCAACGGCAGGGACCTCCTACGAGCAGTACTTC. Protein translation: CASSLAATAGTSYEQYF.